The 27 T cell receptor beta chains presented below share a single source sample, sequenced in a study of cytomegalovirus exposure and HLA in healthy donors. A multiplex PCR was run with 60 Vbeta primers and 13 Jbeta primers. Sequenced by immunoSEQ multiplex PCR; TCRdb stores in-frame clones only, minus some. The sample lists around 150,000 clones, roughly 80% occurring once. Sequenced material: PBMCs. Source of these receptors: a male donor in good health and CMV-seropositive.

This chain connects TRBV10-3 to TRBJ2-1; TRBD2 is a possible D gene (5 bases). V shed 0 bases and J shed 5 bases, with 8 bases lying between them. Looked up from germline, CDR1 is ENHRY and CDR2 is SYGVKD. The CDR3 is 14 amino acids. The CDR3 DNA reads as TGTGCCATCAGTGAGTCCGGGATTGACAATGAGCAGTTCTTC. This gives the protein CAISESGIDNEQFF.

The chain uses TRBV6-1 and TRBJ2-3; 10 positions agree with TRBD1. Unmatched junction bases numbered 7, after V lost 5 bases and J lost 5 bases. This CDR3 spans 15 amino acids. Germline V lookup: CDR1 MNHNS, CDR2 SASEGT. The CDR3 nucleotides are TGTGCCAGCAGTACGGGACAGGGGCCTTTAGATACGCAGTATTTT. Translating gives CASSTGQGPLDTQYF.

The chain carries TRBV4-1 and TRBJ1-4; 9 bases map to TRBD1. CDR1 is MGHRA, CDR2 YSYEKL, per germline. J was trimmed by 8 bases and V by 6 bases; bases with no gene match: 7. The CDR3 totals 14 residues. The CDR3 DNA is TGCGCCAGCAGTCACAGGGGGCGCCAAGAAAAACTGTTTTTT. Its protein is CASSHRGRQEKLFF.

This chain connects TRBV15 to TRBJ1-4; 12 positions match TRBD1. In germline, CDR1 is LNHNV, CDR2 YYDKDF (reference sequence). J gave up 14 bases and V 5 bases, and 9 bases lay outside the gene matches. The CDR3 length is 14 residues. CDR3 in amino acids: CATSVGTGGETLFF. DNA of the CDR3: TGTGCCACCAGCGTTGGGACAGGGGGCGAAACGCTGTTTTTT.

This sequence joins TRBV5-1 and TRBJ1-1, with no clear D. Germline CDR1 and CDR2: SGHRS and YFSETQ. Trimming took off 2 bases at V and 1 base at J, with 9 bases between the two ends. This CDR3 region has 14 residues. The CDR3 is CASSFTGRNTEAFF. CDR3 DNA sequence: TGCGCCAGCAGCTTTACGGGAAGGAACACTGAAGCTTTCTTT.

The CDR3 loop is CASSLEGPREDTQYF. Written as DNA, the CDR3 is TGCGCCAGCAGCTTGGAGGGCCCCAGGGAAGATACGCAGTATTTT. The chain carries TRBV5-1 and TRBJ2-3, with D possibly TRBD1 on 5 matching bases. The CDR3 runs 15 residues. Germline assignment: CDR1 SGHRS and CDR2 YFSETQ. The V and J ends lost 0 bases and 5 bases respectively, with 13 bases between them.

V and J are TRBV9 and TRBJ2-1, with 8 positions matching TRBD1. The CDR3 runs to 13 residues. V dropped 2 bases and J dropped 9; count of bases not matched to a gene: 4. Germline-derived CDR1 and CDR2 are SGDLS and YYNGEE. The CDR3 sequence: CASSVIQGGEQFF. As DNA, the CDR3 is TGTGCCAGCAGCGTGATACAGGGGGGTGAGCAGTTCTTC.

The genes are TRBV9 and TRBJ2-7; D assignment may be TRBD1 or TRBD2 (9 bases each). Trimming removed 1 base from V and 3 bases from J, with 26 bases in between. The germline V gene has CDR1 SGDLS and CDR2 YYNGEE. The CDR3 length is 19 residues. The CDR3 DNA follows: TGTGCCAGCAGCGTAAACCCGGGACAGGGAAGCGGGGGGAGCTACGAGCAGTACTTC. Protein product: CASSVNPGQGSGGSYEQYF.

The chain combines TRBV10-3 with TRBJ2-5; 9 bases map to TRBD2. V was pared by 2 bases and J by 2 bases, with 3 bases of the junction left unmatched. Per the germline V gene, CDR1 is ENHRY and CDR2 is SYGVKD. The CDR3 has 15 amino acids. The CDR3 here is CAISEISGGQETQYF. The CDR3 nucleotides read TGTGCCATCAGTGAGATTAGCGGGGGTCAAGAGACCCAGTACTTC.

The chain joins TRBV7-9 to TRBJ1-3; no clear D gene. V gave up 8 bases and J gave up 1 base, with 9 bases separating them. This CDR3 is built from 13 residues. Germline values: CDR1 SEHNR, CDR2 FQNEAQ (reference sequence). CDR3 nucleotide sequence: TGTGCCAGCCACAGCCTGTCTGGAAACACCATATATTTT. Amino acids: CASHSLSGNTIYF.

J is TRBJ1-3 and V is TRBV5-1, with 8 bases fitting TRBD1. From germline, CDR1 is SGHRS and CDR2 YFSETQ. The CDR3 extends over 16 amino acids. V lost 0 bases to trimming and J lost 2 bases; unmatched junction nucleotides: 4. The CDR3 protein is CASSLVQGAAGNTIYF. In nucleotides, the CDR3 is TGCGCCAGCAGCTTGGTGCAGGGGGCCGCTGGAAACACCATATATTTT.

The gene calls are TRBV30 and TRBJ1-1, with 9 bases identical to TRBD1. Trimming removed 3 bases from V and 3 bases from J; junction bases left unmatched: 2. The CDR3 length is 13 residues. Germline V lookup: CDR1 GTSNPN, CDR2 SVGIG (reference sequence). The CDR3 spells CAWRGQGDTEAFF. The CDR3 coding sequence is TGTGCCTGGAGGGGACAGGGCGACACTGAAGCTTTCTTT.

J is TRBJ1-1 and V is TRBV6-5; no clear D. This CDR3 region has 13 residues. The germline V gene encodes CDR1 MNHEY and CDR2 SVGAGI. Trimming took off 0 bases at V and 1 base at J, with 3 bases between the two ends. The CDR3 region has the DNA TGTGCCAGCAGTTACTCACAGAACACTGAAGCTTTCTTT. Amino acids: CASSYSQNTEAFF.

The chain has TRBV7-9 and TRBJ1-1, with TRBD1 identical over 8 bases. The CDR3 is 16 residues long. V was pared by 5 bases and J by 2 bases, with 10 bases of the junction left unmatched. The germline gives CDR1 SEHNR, CDR2 FQNEAQ (reference sequence). CDR3 DNA sequence: TGTGCCAGCAGCCCGGCCGGGACAGGCCACAACACTGAAGCTTTCTTT. Translated: CASSPAGTGHNTEAFF.

The chain is built from TRBV6-6 and TRBJ1-4; D call uncertain. This CDR3 contains 14 residues. Trimming shortened V by 6 bases and J by 4 bases, and 12 bases separated the two germline ends. Germline CDR1 is MNHNY and CDR2 is SVGAGI (reference sequence). CDR3 DNA sequence: TGTGCCAGCAGCCCCCGGGAGCTTAATGAAAAACTGTTTTTT. Residues: CASSPRELNEKLFF.

The gene calls are TRBV7-9 and TRBJ1-1; possible D gene TRBD1, 6 bases. Between the trimmed V and J ends, which lost 8 bases and 2 bases, there was a span of 18 bases. The CDR3 covers 15 residues. Germline assignment: CDR1 SEHNR and CDR2 FQNEAQ (reference sequence). CDR3 DNA sequence: TGTGCCAGCGGCCCGATTGGGACAATTAACACTGAAGCTTTCTTT. This codes for CASGPIGTINTEAFF.

The chain combines TRBV9 with TRBJ2-3; TRBD2 might be the D (6 bases). The CDR3 contains 16 residues. V shed 7 bases and J shed 0 bases, with 18 bases lying between them. CDR1 SGDLS and CDR2 YYNGEE come from the germline V gene. DNA for the CDR3: TGTGCCAGCGGATCCCCTCGGAGGGGTAGCACAGATACGCAGTATTTT. Translation: CASGSPRRGSTDTQYF.

The chain uses TRBV30 and TRBJ2-3; a weak D match, TRBD2 (5 bases). V was trimmed by 1 base and J by 3 bases, leaving 8 bases between them. The CDR3 runs to 13 residues. In germline, CDR1 is GTSNPN, CDR2 SVGIG (reference sequence). CDR3 DNA: TGTGCCTGGAGTGCGGGCGGGACAGATACGCAGTATTTT. It translates to CAWSAGGTDTQYF. Based on the CDR3 plus reference TRBV30 and TRBJ2-3, the full variable domain is SQTIHQWPATLVQPVGSPLSLECTVEGTSNPNLYWYRQAAGRGLQLLFYSVGIGQISSEVPQNLSASRPQDRQFILSSKKLLLSDSGFYLCAWSAGGTDTQYFGPGTRLTVL.

In this sample, this clone turned up once. J is TRBJ1-4 and V is TRBV9; a weak D match, TRBD1 (5 bases). This CDR3 is built from 14 residues. Germline V gives CDR1 SGDLS, CDR2 YYNGEE. V lost 0 bases and J 7 bases, leaving 10 bases between the germline ends. CDR3 protein: CASSVGPGGEKLFF. The CDR3 nucleotides read TGTGCCAGCAGCGTAGGTCCGGGGGGTGAAAAACTGTTTTTT. Complete variable domain (other parts from reference TRBV9 and TRBJ1-4): DSGVTQTPKHLITATGQRVTLRCSPRSGDLSVYWYQQSLDQGLQFLIQYYNGEERAKGNILERFSAQQFPDLHSELNLSSLELGDSALYFCASSVGPGGEKLFFGSGTQLSVL.

The V call is TRBV5-1, the J call TRBJ2-5; the D gene is possibly TRBD2 (6 bases). The CDR3 length is 14 residues. The germline gives CDR1 SGHRS, CDR2 YFSETQ. V dropped 4 bases and J dropped 5 bases, with 15 bases sitting between them. This CDR3 is CASSPGLKTETQYF. The CDR3 DNA is TGCGCCAGCAGCCCGGGACTCAAAACGGAGACCCAGTACTTC.

The genes are TRBV5-6 and TRBJ1-1; 10 nucleotides align to TRBD1. V trimming: 5 bases; J trimming: 4 bases; junction bases outside the gene matches: 8. This CDR3 region has 15 residues. Germline V gene lookup returns CDR1 SGHDT and CDR2 YYEEEE. CDR3 sequence: CASRMTGGAGTEAFF. In DNA, the CDR3 is TGTGCCAGCAGGATGACAGGGGGCGCCGGCACTGAAGCTTTCTTT. Full variable domain (missing parts from reference TRBV5-6 and TRBJ1-1): DAGVTQSPTHLIKTRGQQVTLRCSPKSGHDTVSWYQQALGQGPQFIFQYYEEEERQRGNFPDRFSGHQFPNYSSELNVNALLLGDSALYLCASRMTGGAGTEAFFGQGTRLTVV.

The chain uses TRBV6-5 and TRBJ2-7; D possibly corresponds to TRBD2 (6 bases). This CDR3 has 15 amino acids. From germline, CDR1 is MNHEY and CDR2 SVGAGI. Trimming removed 4 bases from V and 4 bases from J, with 17 bases in between. The CDR3 coding sequence is TGTGCCAGCAGTTCGGCCGGGAGTGTCGATTACGAGCAGTACTTC. It encodes CASSSAGSVDYEQYF.

The genes are TRBV28 and TRBJ1-1; D uncertain. The ends were cut back, 6 bases at V and 1 base at J, with 9 bases in the middle. The CDR3 has 13 residues. From germline, CDR1 is MDHEN and CDR2 SYDVKM. This CDR3 is CASRGVANTEAFF. The DNA for the CDR3 is TGTGCCAGCAGGGGAGTAGCGAACACTGAAGCTTTCTTT.

V gene TRBV7-9 combines with J gene TRBJ2-7; D not resolved. Trimming pared 1 base from V and 2 bases from J, leaving 9 bases between. Germline V gives CDR1 SEHNR, CDR2 FQNEAQ (reference sequence). The CDR3 is 14 amino acids. CDR3 DNA sequence: TGTGCCAGCAGCTTAGAAGGCGGTCCCTACGAGCAGTACTTC. Translation: CASSLEGGPYEQYF.

V gene TRBV6-4 combines with J gene TRBJ2-1; 9 bases fit TRBD1. After removal of 3 bases from V and 5 bases from J, the junction contained 5 bases not matched to a gene. CDR1 and CDR2 (germline): MRHNA, SNTAGT. The CDR3 has 15 residues. The CDR3 DNA follows: TGTGCCAGCAGTGAAGGGGACAGGGCGAACAATGAGCAGTTCTTC. It is translated as CASSEGDRANNEQFF.

V is TRBV7-2 and J is TRBJ2-7; the D gene is possibly TRBD2 (8 bases). Per the germline V gene, CDR1 is SGHTA and CDR2 is FQGNSA. V lost 5 bases to trimming and J lost 4 bases, with 15 bases between them. The CDR3 is 14 amino acids. CDR3 sequence: CASSSGGQRYEQYF. CDR3 nucleotides: TGTGCCAGCAGCAGCGGGGGACAGAGGTACGAGCAGTACTTC.

The chain combines TRBV7-9 with TRBJ2-2; 8 bases are shared with TRBD1. Germline assignment: CDR1 SEHNR and CDR2 FQNEAQ (reference sequence). The junction had 3 bases not matched to a gene; V was cut back by 3 bases and J by 0 bases. The CDR3 has 16 residues. In DNA, the CDR3 is TGTGCCAGCAGCTTCCTGGGACAGGCGAACACCGGGGAGCTGTTTTTT. This gives the protein CASSFLGQANTGELFF.